These 7 T cell receptor beta chains came from one sample sequenced in a study of blood T cell repertoires in COVID-19. Generated by immunoSEQ multiplex PCR, the TCRdb table keeps only in-frame clones and is missing some. Of about 210,000 clones in the sample, around 82% are singletons; the top ten hold roughly 7.6%. Sequenced input: peripheral blood. The receptor set was obtained from a woman aged 45-60 years with acute or convalescent COVID-19.

This clone was seen a handful of times. V gene TRBV29-1 combines with J gene TRBJ1-1, with unresolved D. This CDR3 comprises 15 residues. Trimming shortened V by 7 bases and J by 5 bases, and 23 bases separated the two germline ends. Germline CDR1 reads SQVTM; CDR2 reads ANQGSEA. CDR3 protein: CSAPGGWGKVTEAFF. The CDR3 bases are TGCAGCGCCCCGGGAGGCTGGGGTAAGGTGACTGAAGCTTTCTTT.

This chain links TRBV3-1 (or the pseudogene TRBV3-2) with TRBJ1-3; D call uncertain. The CDR3 is 14 amino acids. Trimming shortened V by 2 bases and J by 2 bases, and 7 bases separated the two germline ends. Germline V CDR1 and CDR2: LGHDT, YNNKEL (reference sequence). DNA for the CDR3: TGTGCCAGCAGCCAATCAGACACTGGAAACACCATATATTTT. It specifies CASSQSDTGNTIYF.

CDR3 protein: CASSYTPVYEQYF. The CDR3 nucleotides read TGTGCCAGCAGTTACACCCCGGTGTACGAGCAGTACTTC. V and J are TRBV6-7 and TRBJ2-7; no definite D call. TRBV6-7 is an open reading frame whose function is uncertain. The CDR3 loop spans 13 amino acids. V was shortened by 2 bases and J by 4 bases, with 9 bases between the two germline ends.

The rearrangement links TRBV10-1 to TRBJ1-3; tentative D call: TRBD1 (6 bases). Germline CDR1 WNHNN, CDR2 SYGVQD (reference sequence). The CDR3 consists of 15 residues. The V gene lost 6 bases and the J gene lost 2 bases, with 14 bases spanning the gap. The CDR3 sequence: CASSPDSRAGNTIYF. The CDR3, as DNA: TGCGCCAGCAGCCCGGACAGCCGAGCTGGAAACACCATATATTTT.

The chain carries TRBV2 and TRBJ2-3, with TRBD1 matching 8 bases. V lost 10 bases and J lost 0; bases outside the gene matches: 6. CDR1 SNHLY and CDR2 FYNNEI come from the germline V gene. This CDR3 comprises 14 residues. CDR3 sequence (DNA): TGTGCCACCCGGACAGGGCACAGCACAGATACGCAGTATTTT. Protein product: CATRTGHSTDTQYF.

The chain employs TRBV24-1 and TRBJ2-1; 13 bases agree with TRBD2. The trim removed 0 bases at V and 7 bases at J, leaving 5 bases unmatched. Germline assignment: CDR1 KGHDR and CDR2 SFDVKD. The CDR3 loop spans 17 amino acids. The CDR3 nucleotides read TGTGCCACCAGTGATTTGATTGGGACTAGCGGGAAGAATGAGCAGTTCTTC. Its translation: CATSDLIGTSGKNEQFF.

The chain employs TRBV6-4 and TRBJ2-7; TRBD2 aligns across 7 bases. CDR3 length: 18 amino acids. J lost 6 bases, V lost 0 bases, and 17 bases had no gene match. Germline CDR1 MRHNA, CDR2 SNTAGT. CDR3 amino acids: CASSDSIATAGEPFEQYF. DNA for the CDR3: TGTGCCAGCAGTGACTCGATTGCGACGGCGGGAGAACCCTTCGAGCAGTACTTC.